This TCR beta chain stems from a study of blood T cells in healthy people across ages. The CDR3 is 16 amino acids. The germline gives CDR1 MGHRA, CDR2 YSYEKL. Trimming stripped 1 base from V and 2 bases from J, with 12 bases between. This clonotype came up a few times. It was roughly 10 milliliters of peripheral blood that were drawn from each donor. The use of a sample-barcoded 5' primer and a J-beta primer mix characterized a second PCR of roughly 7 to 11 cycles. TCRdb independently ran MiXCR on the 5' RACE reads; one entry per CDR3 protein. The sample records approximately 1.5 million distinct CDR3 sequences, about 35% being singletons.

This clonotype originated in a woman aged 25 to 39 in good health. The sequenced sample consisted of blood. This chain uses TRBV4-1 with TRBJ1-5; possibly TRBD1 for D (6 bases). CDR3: CASSQGQVAGNQPQHF. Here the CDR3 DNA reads TGCGCCAGCAGCCAAGGACAGGTCGCTGGCAATCAGCCCCAGCATTTT.